Presented here are 15 T cell receptor beta chains from one specimen sequenced in a study of tumor and adjacent non-tumor tissue in lung cancer. No cell sorting was done before RNA was extracted from the tissue. Three rounds of nested PCR, following a modified ARM-PCR protocol, produced the TCRbeta library. Via MiXCR, TCRdb re-called the multiplex PCR reads, giving one row per CDR3 protein. The sample holds roughly 200,000 distinct CDR3 sequences, around 70% seen once. The sample taken for sequencing was lung tumor tissue. Receptors originate from a man in his sixties with non-small cell lung cancer.

The chain carries TRBV29-1 and TRBJ1-2; possible D gene TRBD1, 6 bases. The CDR3 has 16 residues. V dropped 3 bases and J dropped 4 bases, with 21 bases sitting between them. Germline CDR1 is SQVTM and CDR2 is ANQGSEA. The CDR3 DNA reads as TGCAGCGTTGATCGGGGGACACGGAGCTCTATCTATGGCTACACCTTC. This gives the protein CSVDRGTRSSIYGYTF.

As to this clonotype: This may come from a read error, since a much larger clone is one base off. The CDR3 carries no conserved terminal phenylalanine or tryptophan, so it likely arises from a read error. The gene calls are TRBV29-1 and TRBJ1-2; no clear D gene. Germline loops: CDR1 SQVTM, CDR2 ANQGSEA. The CDR3 contains 12 residues. V lost 1 base and J lost 8, with 11 bases in between. The CDR3 DNA is TGCAGCGTTGAAGGGGGAGGATACGGCTACACCGTC. Protein sequence: CSVEGGGYGYTV.

In the case of this clonotype: At one end the junction does not follow the germline gene, possibly because of a read error. CDR3 loop: CSSSLVENTEAFF. The CDR3 coding sequence is TGCTCCAGCAGCCTCGTCGAGAACACTGAAGCTTTCTTT. V and J are TRBV4-3 and TRBJ1-1; D remains ambiguous. This CDR3 has 13 residues. Germline values: CDR1 LGHNA, CDR2 YSLEER.

The rearrangement joins TRBV28 to TRBJ1-1; TRBD1 matches 9 bases. CDR1 and CDR2 from the germline V gene are MDHEN and SYDVKM. Trimming at V came to 6 bases and at J to 5 bases, leaving 1 base not matched to a gene. This CDR3 is 12 amino acids long. Here the CDR3 DNA reads TGTGCCAGCAGCGACAGGGGGACTGAAGCTTTCTTT. It yields the protein CASSDRGTEAFF.

A remark on this clonotype: Compared with germline, one end of the junction differs, possibly owing to a read error. The CDR3 DNA reads TGTGCCAGCAGCTTAAGGGCGGGGGGCGGTAATGAACAGTTCTTC. It encodes CASSLRAGGGNEQFF. The gene calls are TRBV11-2 and TRBJ2-1, with 8 bases that match TRBD2. The CDR3 length is 15 residues. Germline V gene lookup returns CDR1 SGHAT and CDR2 FQNNGV.

The CDR3 DNA is TGTGCCAGCAGTTACCCCCGACAGGGGGCATCCGGGGAGCTGTTTTTT. Its translation: CASSYPRQGASGELFF. The genes are TRBV6-2 or TRBV6-3 and TRBJ2-2; 10 nucleotides agree with TRBD1. CDR1 is MNHEY and CDR2 is SVGEGT in the germline V gene. After removal of 2 bases from V and 6 bases from J, the junction contained 6 bases not matched to a gene. The CDR3 loop spans 16 amino acids.

With regard to this clonotype: Lacking the conserved final phenylalanine or tryptophan, this CDR3 likely reflects a read error. The chain uses TRBV11-2 and TRBJ1-1, with D perhaps matching TRBD1 (5 bases). The CDR3 is made up of 14 amino acids. Germline assignment: CDR1 SGHAT and CDR2 FQNNGV. V lost 5 bases, J lost 11 bases, and 21 bases lay in between. The CDR3 DNA follows: TGTGCCAGCAGCCCATCATGGGGGAACACTGTGGCTTTCTCT. Its translation is CASSPSWGNTVAFS.

To note about this clonotype: A much more abundant neighbour one base away suggests this may be a read error. This chain joins TRBV29-1 and TRBJ2-3; D remains ambiguous. Per germline, CDR1 SQVTM and CDR2 ANQGSEA. This CDR3 is built from 14 residues. The CDR3 loop reads CSVESGRNSETQYF. CDR3 DNA: TGCAGCGTTGAATCCGGGCGCAATTCAGAAACGCAGTATTTT.

As concerns this clonotype: Since the CDR3 does not end with the conserved phenylalanine or tryptophan, this likely comes from a read error. The chain combines TRBV20-1 with TRBJ2-1; 8 nucleotides agree with TRBD2. The CDR3 is made up of 13 amino acids. The germline V gene encodes CDR1 DFQATT and CDR2 SNEGSKA (reference sequence). The CDR3 sequence is CSVRTSGVNEQFL. DNA for the CDR3: TGCAGTGTTAGAACTAGCGGTGTCAATGAGCAGTTCTTA.

As to this clonotype: At one of its ends the junction is not consistent with the germline gene, which may arise from a read error. The J gene is TRBJ2-2, the V gene TRBV11-2; 12 bases agree with TRBD2. Looked up from germline, CDR1 is SGHAT and CDR2 is FQNNGV. The CDR3 has 17 amino acids. The DNA for the CDR3 is TGTACCAGAAGCGTCCTGACTAGCGGGGGATACACCGGGGAGCTGTTTTTT. Translating gives CTRSVLTSGGYTGELFF.

This clonotype was found a few times. This rearrangement joins TRBV6-1 to TRBJ1-4; possible D gene TRBD1, 5 bases. Trimming took 3 bases from V and 4 from J, leaving 9 bases between them. Germline loops: CDR1 MNHNS, CDR2 SASEGT. This CDR3 is 14 amino acids long. The CDR3 DNA is TGTGCCAGCAGTGACTGGCAGGGTAATGAAAAACTGTTTTTT. As protein: CASSDWQGNEKLFF.

With regard to this clonotype: With a much larger clone just one base away, this may be a read error. This chain joins TRBV20-1 and TRBJ2-7, with D perhaps TRBD2 (7 bases). The CDR3 spans 15 residues. Germline CDR1 and CDR2: DFQATT and SNEGSKA (reference sequence). CDR3 residues: CSVRGEGVTLYEQYF. The CDR3, as DNA: TGCAGTGTTAGAGGGGAGGGGGTCACCCTCTACGAGCAGTACTTC.

With respect to this clonotype: A clone one base away is much larger, so this may be a read error. DNA of the CDR3: TGCAATGCTAGCGGGGGACAAGAAAGACGGGAGACCCAGTACTTC. It is translated as CNASGGQERRETQYF. The chain links TRBV20-1 to TRBJ2-5; 10 positions agree with TRBD2. The CDR3 runs 15 residues. Per the germline V gene, CDR1 is DFQATT and CDR2 is SNEGSKA (reference sequence).

This clonotype was detected a few times. A read error may be the cause here, since a much bigger clone is one base away. The V gene is TRBV11-3, the J gene TRBJ2-4, with a possible D match to TRBD1 (6 bases). This CDR3 contains 14 residues. V was cut by 6 bases and J by 9 bases, with 18 bases left in between. In germline, CDR1 is SGHNT, CDR2 YENEEA. The CDR3: CASSSGVGEGIQYF. Written as DNA, the CDR3 is TGTGCCAGCAGTTCAGGGGTAGGAGAGGGCATTCAGTACTTC.

The J gene is TRBJ1-2, the V gene TRBV6-6; D unclear. V was clipped by 0 bases and J by 7 bases, with 9 bases between them. The CDR3 spans 13 residues. Germline lookup yields CDR1 MNHNY and CDR2 SVGAGI (reference sequence). CDR3 nucleotides: TGTGCCAGCAGTTACTCGAAAGACGTTGGCTACACCTTC. Translating it yields CASSYSKDVGYTF.